These T cell receptor beta chains were read from a single sample in a study of blood T cell repertoires in COVID-19. This table comes from immunoSEQ multiplex PCR, and its TCRdb copy is limited to in-frame clones, with some not included. Of 90,000 to 120,000 clones in the sample, 88% were seen once. The sample consisted of peripheral blood. These TCRs come from a man aged 50-60 years with active or convalescent COVID-19. Both conserved end residues are part of each CDR3. The order of the fields is CDR3 length, J gene, V gene, CDR3 protein.

>16|TRBJ2-3|TRBV4-2
CASSQGSGQATDTQYF
>15|TRBJ1-5|TRBV7-8
CASSPQGGSNQPQHF
>14|TRBJ1-6|TRBV6-5
CASSFSGFNSPLHF
>15|TRBJ1-1|TRBV6-5
CASSYGQGWNTEAFF
>17|TRBJ2-3|TRBV18
CASSPVSLAPSTDTQYF
>14|TRBJ1-2|TRBV6-1
CASSEGRYDGGYTF
>15|TRBJ1-6|TRBV11-2
CASSLDRPPNSPLHF
>14|TRBJ1-5|TRBV7-9
CASSLEQGGQPQHF
>13|TRBJ1-2|TRBV6-5
CASSLYLSSGYTF
>15|TRBJ2-7|TRBV5-4
CASRTGTGASYEQYF
>14|TRBJ1-6|TRBV28
CASTRTGTDSPLHF
>13|TRBJ1-1|TRBV27
CASSFGYPPEAFF
>15|TRBJ1-2|TRBV6-2/TRBV6-3
CASSYSTESLYGYTF
>15|TRBJ2-7|TRBV18
CASSPMSGETYEQYF
>13|TRBJ1-6|TRBV5-5
CASSLGENSPLHF
>13|TRBJ1-5|TRBV27
CASSWGSNQPQHF
>12|TRBJ2-2|TRBV3-1/TRBV3-2
CASSQAGGVLFF
>15|TRBJ2-5|TRBV24-1
CATSSGRAGEATQYF
>15|TRBJ2-7|TRBV3-1/TRBV3-2
CASSPTSGVAYEQYF
>15|TRBJ2-5|TRBV9
CASSWGTGGRETQYF
>14|TRBJ1-2|TRBV5-4
CASSLWQGNYGYTF
>13|TRBJ2-3|TRBV4-2
CASATSSPDTQYF
>15|TRBJ1-3|TRBV28
CASSGGGLTGNTIYF
>15|TRBJ1-5|TRBV19
CASSTTGGRNQPQHF
>15|TRBJ1-5|TRBV19
CASSTGQGENQPQHF
>16|TRBJ2-7|TRBV7-8
CASSFWTSGGTYEQYF
>16|TRBJ2-7|TRBV14
CASSQLWQMARDEQYF
>19|TRBJ2-2|TRBV11-2
CASSSAHSSGTRGRRELFF
>13|TRBJ1-4|TRBV18
CASSATDREKLFF
>14|TRBJ1-5|TRBV19
CASTPTGAYQPQHF
>12|TRBJ1-5|TRBV30
CAAGRERGPQHF
>15|TRBJ2-7|TRBV5-4
CASSDGLAVGYEQYF
>13|TRBJ1-5|TRBV7-2
CASSLTGNQPQHF
>14|TRBJ2-3|TRBV27
CASSLAGPTDTQYF
>12|TRBJ1-1|TRBV2
CASGRVNTEAFF
>12|TRBJ1-5|TRBV27
CASSPPNQPQHF
>14|TRBJ2-7|TRBV6-2/TRBV6-3
CASSFLAGSYEQYF
>15|TRBJ2-5|TRBV5-1
CASSRSTGNQETQYF
>14|TRBJ1-5|TRBV19
CASSITTGGAPQHF
>13|TRBJ1-5|TRBV7-2
CASSSQGNQPQHF
>12|TRBJ1-2|TRBV28
CASSWANYGYTF